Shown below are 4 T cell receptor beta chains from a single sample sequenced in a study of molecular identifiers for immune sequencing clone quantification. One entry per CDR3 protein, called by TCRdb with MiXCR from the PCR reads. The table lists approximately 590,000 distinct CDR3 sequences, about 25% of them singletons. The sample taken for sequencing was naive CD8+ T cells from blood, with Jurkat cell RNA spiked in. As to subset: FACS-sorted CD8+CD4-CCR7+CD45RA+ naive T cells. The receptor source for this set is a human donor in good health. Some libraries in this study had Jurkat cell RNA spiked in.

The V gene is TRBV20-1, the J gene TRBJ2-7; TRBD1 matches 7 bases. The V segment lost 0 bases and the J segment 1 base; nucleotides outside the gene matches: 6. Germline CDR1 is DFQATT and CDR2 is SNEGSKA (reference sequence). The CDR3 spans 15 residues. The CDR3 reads CSARDSRDSSYEQYF. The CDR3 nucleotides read TGCAGTGCTAGAGATTCCCGGGACAGTTCCTACGAGCAGTACTTC.

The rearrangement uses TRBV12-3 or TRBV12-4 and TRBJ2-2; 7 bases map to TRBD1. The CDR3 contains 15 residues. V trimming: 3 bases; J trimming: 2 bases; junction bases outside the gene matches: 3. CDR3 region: CASSLGQFNTGELFF. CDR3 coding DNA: TGTGCCAGCAGTTTGGGACAGTTCAACACCGGGGAGCTGTTTTTT.

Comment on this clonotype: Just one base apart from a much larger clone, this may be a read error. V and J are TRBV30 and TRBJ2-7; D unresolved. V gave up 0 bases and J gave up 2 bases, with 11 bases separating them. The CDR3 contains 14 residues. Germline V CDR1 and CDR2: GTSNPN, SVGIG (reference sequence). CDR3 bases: TGTGCCTGGAGTGTACCGGAGAGCACCTACGAGCAGTACTTC. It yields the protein CAWSVPESTYEQYF.

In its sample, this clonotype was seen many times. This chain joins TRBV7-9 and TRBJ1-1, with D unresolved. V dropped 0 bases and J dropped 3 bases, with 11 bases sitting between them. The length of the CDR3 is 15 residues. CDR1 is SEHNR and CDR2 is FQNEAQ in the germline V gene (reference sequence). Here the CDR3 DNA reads TGTGCCAGCAGCTTAGCGGTGAGGGAGCACACTGAAGCTTTCTTT. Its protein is CASSLAVREHTEAFF. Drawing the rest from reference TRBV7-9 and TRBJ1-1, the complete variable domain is DTGVSQNPRHKITKRGQNVTFRCDPISEHNRLYWYRQTLGQGPEFLTYFQNEAQLEKSRLLSDRFSAERPKGSFSTLEIQRTEQGDSAMYLCASSLAVREHTEAFFGQGTRLTVV.